This T cell receptor (beta chain) comes out of a study of regulatory T cells in long-lasting Graves disease. Overall study: Those Graves' patients who were newly diagnosed had been on antithyroid drugs under 3 months.

Relying on iRepertoire HTBI primers and Arm-PCR of CDR3 regions, the team built TCR beta libraries. TCRdb redid the calling of the multiplex PCR reads with MiXCR, one entry per CDR3 protein. The sample records roughly 420,000 distinct CDR3 sequences, about 17% being singletons. This clonotype was counted ten times or more. The antigen is undetermined. This CDR3 has 12 residues. Trimming left V 6 bases short and J 7 bases short, with 12 bases between. Looked up from germline, CDR1 is MDHEN and CDR2 is SYDVKM. The time point here: newly diagnosed GD, antithyroid drugs for less than 3 months. With RNA extracted from PBMCs as input, the TCR library was made. Study-wide findings and caveats: TRBV28, TRBJ1-2 and TRBJ2-5 emerged as the favored segments in persistent disease.

The sample was also linked to a second study, of T cells in Graves' hyperthyroidism and ophthalmopathy. That study reports: A model built on 13 V-J features separated ophthalmopathy from stable hyperthyroidism.

This receptor was taken from a woman aged 18-29 years with Graves disease. The chain employs TRBV28 and TRBJ2-5; weak D call: TRBD2 (6 bases). Material: peripheral blood mononuclear cells (PBMCs), obtained at new diagnosis, from a patient treated with antithyroid drugs. The CDR3 loop is CASSNLEGTQYF. CDR3 sequence (DNA): TGTGCCAGCAGCAACCTGGAGGGGACCCAGTACTTC.